The 24 T cell receptor beta chains given below trace back to one sample, sequenced in a study of early T cells in non-severe SARS-CoV-2 infection. Via MiXCR, TCRdb re-called the 5' RACE reads, giving one row per CDR3 protein. The profile shows tens of thousands of distinct CDR3 sequences, 16% of them singletons. The source was whole blood, collected at baseline. These receptors were taken from an adult who was a healthcare worker with PCR-confirmed SARS-CoV-2 infection or an uninfected control (not recorded which).

This clonotype came up a few times. The chain links TRBV28 to TRBJ2-7; D not certain. Trimming took 8 bases from V and 6 from J, leaving 17 bases between them. The CDR3 sequence is 13 residues long. Per the germline V gene, CDR1 is MDHEN and CDR2 is SYDVKM. The CDR3 region has the DNA TGTGCCAGCTCTGGGGTTTTAATCGGCGAGCAGTACTTC. It yields the protein CASSGVLIGEQYF.

This clonotype came up a few times. The V and J genes are TRBV20-1 and TRBJ2-5, with D uncertain. The CDR3 totals 13 residues. Trimming removed 0 bases from V and 2 bases from J, with 7 bases in between. CDR1 DFQATT and CDR2 SNEGSKA come from the germline V gene (reference sequence). The CDR3 loop reads CSARDPAQETQYF. CDR3 in DNA: TGCAGTGCTAGAGATCCCGCGCAAGAGACCCAGTACTTC.

In its sample, this clonotype was seen a few times. This chain uses TRBV11-2 with TRBJ2-5; TRBD1 is a possible D gene (6 bases). Germline loops: CDR1 SGHAT, CDR2 FQNNGV. The CDR3 is 13 residues long. Trimming stripped 5 bases from V and 9 bases from J, with 16 bases between. CDR3 residues: CASSPTGGNAQYF. CDR3 DNA: TGTGCCAGCAGCCCCACTGGGGGCAACGCCCAGTACTTC.

This clonotype was seen only once. V is TRBV29-1 and J is TRBJ2-7; no reliable D call. CDR1 is SQVTM, CDR2 ANQGSEA, per germline. The CDR3 has 11 amino acids. The ends were cut back, 4 bases at V and 3 bases at J, with 7 bases in the middle. CDR3 residues: CSVGDLYEQYF. The CDR3 bases are TGCAGCGTTGGGGATCTCTACGAGCAGTACTTC.

The table lists this clonotype with many counts. The V and J genes are TRBV9 and TRBJ2-1, with D uncertain. Germline loops: CDR1 SGDLS, CDR2 YYNGEE. V was clipped by 0 bases and J by 10 bases, with 8 bases between them. The CDR3 length is 12 residues. CDR3 residues: CASSVAQGEQFF. CDR3 DNA: TGTGCCAGCAGCGTAGCTCAAGGGGAGCAGTTCTTC. The full variable domain, with the rest looked up from reference TRBV9 and TRBJ2-1, is DSGVTQTPKHLITATGQRVTLRCSPRSGDLSVYWYQQSLDQGLQFLIQYYNGEERAKGNILERFSAQQFPDLHSELNLSSLELGDSALYFCASSVAQGEQFFGPGTRLTVL.

The chain joins TRBV29-1 to TRBJ2-3; D remains unclear. Germline V lookup: CDR1 SQVTM, CDR2 ANQGSEA. The CDR3 contains 14 residues. V dropped 5 bases and J dropped 1 base, with 13 bases sitting between them. The CDR3 DNA follows: TGCAGCGTTTCCAAGGGTCCCCGCACAGATACGCAGTATTTT. Protein product: CSVSKGPRTDTQYF.

A few counts support this clonotype. The chain uses TRBV6-2 or TRBV6-3 and TRBJ2-1; 7 bases map to TRBD2. The ends lost 6 bases at V and 4 bases at J; junction bases unmatched: 9. The CDR3 spans 15 residues. The germline V gene encodes CDR1 MNHEY and CDR2 SVGEGT. This CDR3 is CASRRERPFYNEQFF. The CDR3, as DNA: TGTGCCAGCAGGCGGGAGCGCCCATTTTACAATGAGCAGTTCTTC.

There are a few counts of this clonotype. This CDR3 reads CATSRAGGYNEQFF. The CDR3 DNA sequence: TGTGCCACCAGCAGAGCAGGGGGTTACAATGAGCAGTTCTTC. The chain has TRBV15 and TRBJ2-1, with 7 bases fitting TRBD1. There are 14 residues in the CDR3. V was clipped by 1 base and J by 4 bases; unmatched bases: 1. Germline loops: CDR1 LNHNV, CDR2 YYDKDF (reference sequence). The full variable domain, with the rest looked up from reference TRBV15 and TRBJ2-1, is DAMVIQNPRYQVTQFGKPVTLSCSQTLNHNVMYWYQQKSSQAPKLLFHYYDKDFNNEADTPDNFQSRRPNTSFCFLDIRSPGLGDTAMYLCATSRAGGYNEQFFGPGTRLTVL.

This chain uses TRBV5-1 with TRBJ2-3, with 12 bases matching TRBD2. In germline, CDR1 is SGHRS, CDR2 YFSETQ. With V trimmed by 3 bases and J by 7 bases, 9 bases remained unmatched. The CDR3 is 16 residues long. Here the CDR3 reads CASSSGASGRAHTQYF. CDR3 coding DNA: TGCGCCAGCAGCTCGGGAGCTAGCGGGAGGGCGCATACGCAGTATTTT.

V is TRBV29-1 and J is TRBJ2-6; D unclear. The ends were cut back, 5 bases at V and 5 bases at J, with 4 bases in the middle. The CDR3 runs to 11 residues. Germline V gene sequence: CDR1 SQVTM, CDR2 ANQGSEA. The CDR3 DNA sequence: TGCAGCGTTCTAAGGGCCAACGTCCTGACTTTC. It is translated as CSVLRANVLTF.

This clonotype was counted a few times. This rearrangement joins TRBV4-1 to TRBJ2-7, with TRBD1 matching over 7 bases. Germline V gene lookup returns CDR1 MGHRA and CDR2 YSYEKL. The ends lost 0 bases at V and 2 bases at J; junction bases unmatched: 7. This CDR3 comprises 16 residues. The CDR3 DNA is TGCGCCAGCAGCCAAGATCGGGGACAGTTTACCTACGAGCAGTACTTC. The encoded protein is CASSQDRGQFTYEQYF.

This clonotype was found many times. The rearrangement joins TRBV12-3 or TRBV12-4 to TRBJ2-1, with unresolved D. The V and J ends lost 1 base and 8 bases respectively, with 6 bases between them. CDR3 length: 12 residues. In DNA form, the CDR3 reads TGTGCCAGCAGTTTAGTTTTTGATGAGCAGTTCTTC. Translation gives CASSLVFDEQFF.

This clonotype was recorded many times. This sequence joins TRBV7-9 and TRBJ1-5, with D unresolved. Trimming shortened V by 3 bases and J by 0 bases, and 15 bases separated the two germline ends. From germline, CDR1 is SEHNR and CDR2 FQNEAQ (reference sequence). This CDR3 has 17 amino acids. This chain's CDR3 is CASSFAAGPYSNQPQHF. In DNA form, the CDR3 reads TGTGCCAGCAGCTTTGCTGCAGGACCATATAGCAATCAGCCCCAGCATTTT. Using reference TRBV7-9 and TRBJ1-5 for the parts outside the CDR3, the full variable domain is DTGVSQNPRHKITKRGQNVTFRCDPISEHNRLYWYRQTLGQGPEFLTYFQNEAQLEKSRLLSDRFSAERPKGSFSTLEIQRTEQGDSAMYLCASSFAAGPYSNQPQHFGDGTRLSIL.

This clonotype was detected a few times. The chain couples TRBV6-6 to TRBJ2-1, with 12 bases lining up with TRBD2. The V gene's germline CDR1 is MNHNY and CDR2 SVGAGI (reference sequence). The CDR3 sequence is 15 residues long. J was trimmed by 8 bases and V by 2 bases; bases with no gene match: 4. CDR3 sequence (DNA): TGTGCCAGCAGTTACCGGCTAGCGGGAGGGGATGAGCAGTTCTTC. Translation: CASSYRLAGGDEQFF.

This clonotype has a handful of counts. The chain uses TRBV28 and TRBJ2-1; TRBD2 matches at 7 bases. Germline-derived CDR1 and CDR2 are MDHEN and SYDVKM. Trimming took 7 bases from V and 0 from J; bases not matched to a gene: 12. The CDR3 loop spans 17 amino acids. CDR3 in DNA: TGTGCCAGCACTCAGCGGGACTCGCTTCACTCCTACAATGAGCAGTTCTTC. The encoded protein is CASTQRDSLHSYNEQFF.

This clonotype was observed a handful of times. CDR3: CASSIRSGGPYNEQFF. DNA of the CDR3: TGTGCCAGTAGTATAAGGAGCGGAGGCCCCTACAATGAGCAGTTCTTC. The chain links TRBV19 to TRBJ2-1, with D maybe TRBD2 (5 bases). Looked up from germline, CDR1 is LNHDA and CDR2 is SQIVND (reference sequence). V shed 2 bases and J shed 2 bases, with 13 bases lying between them. This CDR3 spans 16 amino acids.

This clonotype was recorded a few times. V gene TRBV20-1 combines with J gene TRBJ2-1; D may correspond to TRBD1 or TRBD2 (6 bases each). The germline V gene encodes CDR1 DFQATT and CDR2 SNEGSKA (reference sequence). This CDR3 region has 13 residues. V dropped 7 bases and J dropped 4 bases, with 14 bases sitting between them. CDR3 in DNA: TGCAGTGGAAGGGGGGAACTTTACAATGAGCAGTTCTTC. Residues: CSGRGELYNEQFF.

This clonotype was recorded only once. The gene calls are TRBV27 and TRBJ1-1, with D unclear. Germline loops: CDR1 MNHEY, CDR2 SMNVEV (reference sequence). CDR3 length: 13 residues. Between the trimmed V and J ends, which lost 7 bases and 4 bases, there was a span of 13 bases. Here the CDR3 reads CASTPLGLTEAFF. The CDR3 DNA follows: TGTGCCAGCACCCCCCTGGGCCTCACTGAAGCTTTCTTT.

The chain couples TRBV18 to TRBJ2-2; D ambiguous. The CDR3 length is 17 residues. Germline values: CDR1 KGHSH, CDR2 LQKENI. V lost 3 bases to trimming and J lost 1 base, with 15 bases between them. In nucleotides, the CDR3 is TGTGCCAGCTCACCCCGGGTGGCACCTCGGAACACCGGGGAGCTGTTTTTT. Translation gives CASSPRVAPRNTGELFF.

The chain couples TRBV20-1 to TRBJ2-7; D gene ambiguous. Germline V CDR1 and CDR2: DFQATT, SNEGSKA (reference sequence). V lost 0 bases and J 0 bases, leaving 9 bases between the germline ends. CDR3 length: 14 residues. CDR3 amino acids: CSARDSWSSYEQYF. The CDR3 DNA reads TGCAGTGCTAGAGATTCTTGGTCCTCCTACGAGCAGTACTTC.

This clonotype was counted between two and nine times. V and J are TRBV20-1 and TRBJ1-6; tentative D call: TRBD1 (6 bases). Germline CDR1 DFQATT, CDR2 SNEGSKA (reference sequence). Trimming pared 6 bases from V and 6 bases from J, leaving 21 bases between. The CDR3 has 16 amino acids. Here the CDR3 DNA reads TGCAGTGCAGGGGGGTTGGGGATTACACGTAATTCACCCCTCCACTTT. It codes for CSAGGLGITRNSPLHF.

This clonotype was recorded at least ten times. One end of the junction fails to match germline, which may point to a read error. This chain links TRBV20-1 with TRBJ2-1, with D possibly being TRBD2 (6 bases). The CDR3 spans 12 residues. CDR1 and CDR2 from the germline V gene are DFQATT and SNEGSKA (reference sequence). CDR3 residues: CSARAEGLTIMF. The CDR3 DNA is TGCAGTGCTAGAGCGGAGGGGCTGACTATCATGTTC.

In this sample, this clonotype turned up a few times. This chain uses TRBV6-5 with TRBJ2-1; the D gene is possibly TRBD1 (6 bases). With 5 bases removed from V and 12 bases from J, the gap between germline ends came to 14 bases. The CDR3 runs 12 residues. The germline gives CDR1 MNHEY, CDR2 SVGAGI. The CDR3 nucleotides are TGTGCCAGCAGTCCTGGACAGAGGAGGCAGTTCTTC. Protein sequence: CASSPGQRRQFF.

The chain couples TRBV2 to TRBJ2-7; the match to TRBD1 covers 7 bases. The CDR3 extends over 14 amino acids. J lost 5 bases, V lost 5 bases, and 9 bases had no gene match. Per the germline V gene, CDR1 is SNHLY and CDR2 is FYNNEI. This CDR3 is CASSPETGPHEQYF. The CDR3 DNA reads TGTGCCAGCAGTCCAGAGACAGGGCCCCACGAGCAGTACTTC.